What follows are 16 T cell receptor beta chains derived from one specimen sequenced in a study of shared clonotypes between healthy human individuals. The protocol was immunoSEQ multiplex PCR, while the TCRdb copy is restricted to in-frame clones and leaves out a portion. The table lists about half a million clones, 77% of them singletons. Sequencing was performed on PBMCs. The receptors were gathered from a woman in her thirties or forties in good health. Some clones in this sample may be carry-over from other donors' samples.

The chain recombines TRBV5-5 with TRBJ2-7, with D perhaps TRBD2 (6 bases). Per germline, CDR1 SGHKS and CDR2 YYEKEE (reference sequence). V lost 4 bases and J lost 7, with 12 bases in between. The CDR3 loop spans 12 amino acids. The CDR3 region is CASSPTAGEQYF. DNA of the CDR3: TGTGCCAGCAGCCCCACGGCGGGGGAGCAGTACTTC.

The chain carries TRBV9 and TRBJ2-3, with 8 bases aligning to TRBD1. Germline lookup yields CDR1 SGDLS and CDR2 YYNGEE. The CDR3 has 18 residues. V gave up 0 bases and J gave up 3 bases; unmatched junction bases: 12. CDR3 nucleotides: TGTGCCAGCAGCGTAGCTATATTCCAGGGGGCTTCAACAGATACGCAGTATTTT. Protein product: CASSVAIFQGASTDTQYF.

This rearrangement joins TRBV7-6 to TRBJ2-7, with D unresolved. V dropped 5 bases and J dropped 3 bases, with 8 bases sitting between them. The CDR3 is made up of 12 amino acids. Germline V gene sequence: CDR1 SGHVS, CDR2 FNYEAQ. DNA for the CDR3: TGTGCCAGCAGCCCTCAGCACTACGAGCAGTACTTC. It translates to CASSPQHYEQYF.

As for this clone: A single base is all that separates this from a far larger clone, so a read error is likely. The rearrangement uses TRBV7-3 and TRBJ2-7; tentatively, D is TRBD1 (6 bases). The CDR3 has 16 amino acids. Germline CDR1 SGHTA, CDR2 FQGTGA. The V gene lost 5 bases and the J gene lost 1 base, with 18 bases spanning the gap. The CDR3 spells CASSPGWKGTSYEQYF. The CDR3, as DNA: TGTGCCAGCAGCCCAGGATGGAAGGGGACATCCTACGAGCAGTACTTC.

CDR3 in amino acids: CASSDIRGDDGYTF. CDR3 nucleotide sequence: TGTGCCAGCAGCGATATTCGGGGGGACGATGGCTACACCTTC. The rearrangement links TRBV9 to TRBJ1-2; the D gene is possibly TRBD1 (5 bases). The CDR3 runs to 14 residues. V dropped 3 bases and J dropped 6 bases, with 15 bases sitting between them. The germline V gene encodes CDR1 SGDLS and CDR2 YYNGEE.

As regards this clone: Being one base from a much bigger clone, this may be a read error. This chain's CDR3 is CASAGTVSTEAFF. CDR3 bases: TGTGCCAGCGCGGGAACAGTGAGCACTGAAGCTTTCTTT. V usage is TRBV7-2 and J usage is TRBJ1-1, with D hard to call. The V end was cut by 8 bases, the J end by 4 bases, with 14 bases between. Germline V gene sequence: CDR1 SGHTA, CDR2 FQGNSA. The CDR3 length is 13 residues.

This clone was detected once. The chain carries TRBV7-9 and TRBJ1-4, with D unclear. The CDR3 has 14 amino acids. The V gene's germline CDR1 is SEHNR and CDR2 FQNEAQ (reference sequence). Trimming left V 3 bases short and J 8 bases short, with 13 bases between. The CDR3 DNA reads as TGTGCCAGCAGCTTTAGCCCCAGAAGGGAAAAACTGTTTTTT. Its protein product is CASSFSPRREKLFF.

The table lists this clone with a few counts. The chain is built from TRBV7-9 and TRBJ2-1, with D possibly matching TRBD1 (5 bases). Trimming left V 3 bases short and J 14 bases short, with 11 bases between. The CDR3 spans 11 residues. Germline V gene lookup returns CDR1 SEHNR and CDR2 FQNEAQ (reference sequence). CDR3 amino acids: CASSLGPGKFF. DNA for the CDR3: TGTGCCAGCAGCTTGGGCCCAGGGAAGTTCTTC.

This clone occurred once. The DNA of the CDR3 is TGTGCCTGGAACAATAAGGGACTGCCCTACGAGCAGTACTTC. It is translated as CAWNNKGLPYEQYF. The chain is built from TRBV30 and TRBJ2-7, with a possible D match to TRBD2 (6 bases). Trimming pared 4 bases from V and 2 bases from J, leaving 15 bases between. The CDR3 is 14 residues long. Per the germline V gene, CDR1 is GTSNPN and CDR2 is SVGIG (reference sequence).

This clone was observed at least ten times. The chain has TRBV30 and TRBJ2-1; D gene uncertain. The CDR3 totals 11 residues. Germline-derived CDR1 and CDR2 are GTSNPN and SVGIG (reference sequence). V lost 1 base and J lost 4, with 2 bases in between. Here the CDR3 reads CAWSEYNEQFF. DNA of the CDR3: TGTGCCTGGAGTGAGTACAATGAGCAGTTCTTC.

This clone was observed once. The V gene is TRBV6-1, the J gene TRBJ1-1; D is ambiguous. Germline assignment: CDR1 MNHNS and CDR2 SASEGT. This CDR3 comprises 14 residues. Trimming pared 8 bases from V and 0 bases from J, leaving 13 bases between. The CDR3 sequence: CASCQAWVNTEAFF. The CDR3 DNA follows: TGTGCCAGCTGCCAGGCTTGGGTGAACACTGAAGCTTTCTTT.

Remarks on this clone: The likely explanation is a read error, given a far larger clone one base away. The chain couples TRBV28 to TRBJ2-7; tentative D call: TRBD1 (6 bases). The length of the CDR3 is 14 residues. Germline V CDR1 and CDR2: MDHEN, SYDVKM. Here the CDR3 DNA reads TGTGCCAGCACCCAAGGGGGAACTCCTTACGAGCAGTGCTTC. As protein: CASTQGGTPYEQCF.

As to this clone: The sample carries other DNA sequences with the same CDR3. This CDR3 reads CSAGQSRNYGYTF. Here the CDR3 DNA reads TGCAGCGCAGGGCAGAGTCGGAACTATGGCTACACCTTC. This chain links TRBV29-1 with TRBJ1-2, with TRBD1 as a possible D gene (5 bases). The CDR3 contains 13 residues. Trimming took 7 bases from V and 2 from J, leaving 14 bases between them. CDR1 SQVTM and CDR2 ANQGSEA come from the germline V gene.

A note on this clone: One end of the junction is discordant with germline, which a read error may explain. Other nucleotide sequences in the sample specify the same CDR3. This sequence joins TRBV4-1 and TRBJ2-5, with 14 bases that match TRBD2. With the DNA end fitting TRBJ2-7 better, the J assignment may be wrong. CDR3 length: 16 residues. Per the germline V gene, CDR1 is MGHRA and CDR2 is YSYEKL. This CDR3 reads CASSQEGTSGSIEQYF. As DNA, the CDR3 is TGCGCAAGCAGCCAGGAAGGGACTAGCGGGAGCATCGAGCAGTACTTC.

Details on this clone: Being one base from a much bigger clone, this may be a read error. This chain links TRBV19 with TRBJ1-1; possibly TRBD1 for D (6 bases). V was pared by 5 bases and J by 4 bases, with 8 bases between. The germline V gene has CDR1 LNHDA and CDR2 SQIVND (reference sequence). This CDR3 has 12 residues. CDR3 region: CASSGGGTEAFF. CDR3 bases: TGTGCCAGTAGTGGAGGGGGCACTGAAGCTTTCTTT.

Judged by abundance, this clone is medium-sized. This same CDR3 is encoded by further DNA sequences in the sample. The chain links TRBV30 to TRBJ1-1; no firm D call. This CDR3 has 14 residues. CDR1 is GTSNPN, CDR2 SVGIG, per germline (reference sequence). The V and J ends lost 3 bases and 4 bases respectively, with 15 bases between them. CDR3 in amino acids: CAWRDSPAGTEAFF. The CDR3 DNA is TGTGCCTGGAGGGACTCGCCGGCGGGCACTGAAGCTTTCTTT.